This entry features one T cell receptor beta chain sequence. These data come from a study of T cell responses to AZD1222 COVID-19 vaccine. The CDR3 spans 11 residues. V was trimmed by 0 bases and J by 8 bases, leaving 7 bases between them. The V gene's germline CDR1 is DFQATT and CDR2 SNEGSKA (reference sequence). Profiling relied on immunoSEQ multiplex PCR, and the TCRdb table lists in-frame clones only, not all of them. Of approximately 120,000 clones in the sample, more than 85% were seen once. This TCR derives from an adult in good health. Specimen: peripheral blood, collected on day 0 of AZD1222 vaccination. The chain couples TRBV20-1 to TRBJ1-1, with D unclear. In DNA, the CDR3 is TGCAGTGCTAGAGATCCCGGAGAAGCTTTCTTT. This codes for CSARDPGEAFF.